The 2 T cell receptor beta chains given below trace back to one sample, sequenced in a study of blood T cell repertoires in COVID-19 (dated by TCRdb to the early 2020s). The method behind the library was the immunoSEQ multiplex PCR assay. This is the immuneACCESS table as TCRdb keeps it, with only in-frame sequences that have V and J called. A part of the clones is gone; compared with another copy, unresolved V genes explain less than half, and the rest is unexplained. The sample table records under 300,000 clones; roughly 90% of these occur just once. Roughly 0.8% of the sample is held by the ten biggest clonotypes. The source material was peripheral blood. These receptors all come from a woman younger than 45 with acute or convalescent COVID-19.

The count of this clone is one. V gene TRBV5-1 combines with J gene TRBJ2-1; TRBD2 is a possible D gene (5 bases). The CDR3 totals 15 residues. Germline loops: CDR1 SGHRS, CDR2 YFSETQ. V was pared by 1 base and J by 0 bases, with 8 bases between. The CDR3 nucleotides read TGCGCCAGCAGCTTGACGGGAACCTCCTACAATGAGCAGTTCTTC. It translates to CASSLTGTSYNEQFF.

The CDR3 sequence: CASSVDAGPSYEQYF. The CDR3 DNA is TGTGCCAGCAGCGTAGACGCAGGCCCTTCCTACGAGCAGTACTTC. The chain links TRBV9 to TRBJ2-7; D gene uncertain. V was clipped by 0 bases and J by 1 base, with 11 bases between them. CDR1 and CDR2 (germline): SGDLS, YYNGEE. This CDR3 contains 15 residues.